The 6 T cell receptor beta chains below all came from one sample that was sequenced in a study of graft-versus-host responses after intestinal transplantation. Irradiated stimulators labeled with violet dye, approximately 200,000 in number, were plated with approximately 200,000 CFSE-labeled responders. The protocol was immunoSEQ multiplex PCR, while the TCRdb copy is restricted to in-frame clones and leaves out a portion. This repertoire shows some 14,000 clones, about 30% found once; its top ten account for approximately 1.8%. This specimen was alloreactive CD8+ T cells from a mixed lymphocyte reaction culture, taken before intestinal transplant. This sample's subset: CFSE-low proliferating T cells sorted from approximately 6-day pre-transplant mixed lymphocyte reaction (GvH or HvG direction). The receptors here all came from a human patient who received an intestinal transplant.

This chain's CDR3 is CASRGTPNYNEQFF. The CDR3 DNA reads as TGTGCCAGCAGGGGGACACCAAACTACAATGAGCAGTTCTTC. The V gene is TRBV2, the J gene TRBJ2-1; perhaps TRBD1 as D (6 bases). V gave up 6 bases and J gave up 3 bases, with 12 bases separating them. Per germline, CDR1 SNHLY and CDR2 FYNNEI. The length of the CDR3 is 14 residues.

Regarding this clone: Germline and junction disagree at one end, which may indicate a read error. This rearrangement joins TRBV27 to TRBJ2-5; 8 positions match TRBD2. The CDR3 is 14 residues long. Germline lookup yields CDR1 MNHEY and CDR2 SMNVEV (reference sequence). CDR3 nucleotides: TGTGCCAGCAGTTCGGGACTAGGTCAAGGGACCCAGTACTTC. It codes for CASSSGLGQGTQYF.

The chain uses TRBV6-1 and TRBJ1-1; the D gene is possibly TRBD1 (5 bases). The V gene's germline CDR1 is MNHNS and CDR2 SASEGT. CDR3 length: 16 amino acids. V was trimmed by 3 bases and J by 2 bases, leaving 16 bases between them. The CDR3 here is CASSDIGGGLNTEAFF. DNA of the CDR3: TGTGCCAGCAGTGATATTGGGGGGGGACTTAACACTGAAGCTTTCTTT.

This chain joins TRBV2 and TRBJ2-5; 11 bases are a match to TRBD2. From germline, CDR1 is SNHLY and CDR2 FYNNEI. V dropped 2 bases and J dropped 4; count of bases not matched to a gene: 3. The CDR3 contains 15 residues. The CDR3 loop reads CASSEFSGGAETQYF. The CDR3, as DNA: TGTGCCAGCAGTGAATTTAGCGGGGGGGCAGAGACCCAGTACTTC.

Only a few counts were recorded for this clone. The rearrangement joins TRBV2 to TRBJ1-2; 7 nucleotides match TRBD1. The J segment lost 2 bases and the V segment lost 6 bases, leaving 3 bases of the junction unmatched. The CDR3 has 13 residues. CDR1 is SNHLY and CDR2 is FYNNEI in the germline V gene. In DNA, the CDR3 is TGTGCCAGCAGCCAGGGACAGAACTATGGCTACACCTTC. Its protein product is CASSQGQNYGYTF.

The V call is TRBV7-9, the J call TRBJ2-1, with 11 nucleotides matching TRBD1. The germline V gene has CDR1 SEHNR and CDR2 FQNEAQ (reference sequence). With V trimmed by 6 bases and J by 6 bases, 7 bases remained unmatched. The CDR3 has 15 residues. CDR3 protein: CASSRTGQGVNEQFF. For the CDR3, the DNA is TGTGCCAGCAGTCGTACGGGACAGGGGGTCAATGAGCAGTTCTTC. Full variable domain (rest looked up from reference TRBV7-9 and TRBJ2-1): DTGVSQNPRHKITKRGQNVTFRCDPISEHNRLYWYRQTLGQGPEFLTYFQNEAQLEKSRLLSDRFSAERPKGSFSTLEIQRTEQGDSAMYLCASSRTGQGVNEQFFGPGTRLTVL.